This entry lists 32 T cell receptor beta chains sequenced from one sample in a study of blood T cell repertoires in COVID-19. Assay used: immunoSEQ multiplex PCR; TCRdb lists only in-frame clones, some missing. Here the sample spans about 130,000 clones, around 90% being singletons. The source material was peripheral blood. The receptors come from a man in his fifties or sixties with COVID-19, enrolled during active disease.

CDR3 sequence reads: CASSKGSGNEQFF. The DNA for the CDR3 is TGTGCCAGCAGTAAGGGGTCTGGGAATGAGCAGTTCTTC. This chain connects TRBV9 to TRBJ2-1; D perhaps matches TRBD1 (5 bases). Germline CDR1 and CDR2: SGDLS and YYNGEE. The length of the CDR3 is 13 residues. V was shortened by 5 bases and J by 7 bases, with 13 bases between the two germline ends.

The gene calls are TRBV20-1 and TRBJ1-1, with TRBD1 identical over 7 bases. Germline loops: CDR1 DFQATT, CDR2 SNEGSKA (reference sequence). There are 11 residues in the CDR3. In nucleotides, the CDR3 is TGCACCGCCGGGACAGACACTGAAGCTTTCTTT. Amino acids: CTAGTDTEAFF.

V usage is TRBV28 and J usage is TRBJ2-5, with 8 bases lining up with TRBD2. The germline gives CDR1 MDHEN, CDR2 SYDVKM. Trimming cost V 5 bases and J 2 bases; bases outside gene matches: 4. The CDR3 consists of 14 residues. The CDR3 DNA reads TGTGCCAGCAGTACGGGGGGGCAGCAAGAGACCCAGTACTTC. Translating gives CASSTGGQQETQYF.

The rearrangement uses TRBV2 and TRBJ2-3; the D gene is possibly TRBD2 (5 bases). CDR1 is SNHLY, CDR2 FYNNEI, per germline. Trimming removed 2 bases from V and 3 bases from J, with 9 bases in between. This CDR3 has 14 residues. CDR3 amino acids: CASSESRDTDTQYF. CDR3 coding DNA: TGTGCCAGCAGTGAAAGCCGGGATACAGATACGCAGTATTTT.

The V and J genes are TRBV10-3 and TRBJ2-3; 12 bases map to TRBD2. V was pared by 6 bases and J by 6 bases, with 7 bases of the junction left unmatched. This CDR3 spans 15 amino acids. The germline CDR1 and CDR2 sequences are ENHRY and SYGVKD. The CDR3, as DNA: TGTGCCATCAGCCCTCTAGCGGGAGGGCGTGATACGCAGTATTTT. As protein: CAISPLAGGRDTQYF.

The J gene is TRBJ2-1, the V gene TRBV5-1; 7 bases are a match to TRBD2. Germline lookup yields CDR1 SGHRS and CDR2 YFSETQ. Trimming at V came to 2 bases and at J to 0 bases, leaving 2 bases not matched to a gene. The CDR3 covers 15 residues. The CDR3 coding sequence is TGCGCCAGCAGCTTAGCGGGGAGCTCCTACAATGAGCAGTTCTTC. Protein product: CASSLAGSSYNEQFF. Together with reference TRBV5-1 and TRBJ2-1, the CDR3 gives the full variable domain: KAGVTQTPRYLIKTRGQQVTLSCSPISGHRSVSWYQQTPGQGLQFLFEYFSETQRNKGNFPGRFSGRQFSNSRSEMNVSTLELGDSALYLCASSLAGSSYNEQFFGPGTRLTVL.

This clone was detected once. This chain uses TRBV5-5 with TRBJ2-7, with 8 bases aligning to TRBD1. V shed 4 bases, J shed 4 bases, and the junction held 7 bases outside the gene matches. This CDR3 has 14 residues. Germline-derived CDR1 and CDR2 are SGHKS and YYEKEE (reference sequence). In nucleotides, the CDR3 is TGTGCCAGCAGCACCGGACAGGGAGTATACGAGCAGTACTTC. It encodes CASSTGQGVYEQYF.

This clone was seen a single time. CDR3 coding DNA: TGTGCCAGCAGCTTGGGTAGCGGGAGATACGATGAGCAGTTCTTC. It translates to CASSLGSGRYDEQFF. The chain has TRBV5-5 and TRBJ2-1, with 9 positions matching TRBD2. With 0 bases clipped from V and 8 bases from J, the junction kept 6 bases outside the gene matches. This CDR3 is 15 amino acids long. Germline CDR1 and CDR2: SGHKS and YYEKEE (reference sequence). The full variable domain, its missing parts supplied by reference TRBV5-5 and TRBJ2-1, is DAGVTQSPTHLIKTRGQQVTLRCSPISGHKSVSWYQQVLGQGPQFIFQYYEKEERGRGNFPDRFSARQFPNYSSELNVNALLLGDSALYLCASSLGSGRYDEQFFGPGTRLTVL.

The chain recombines TRBV19 with TRBJ1-1; 8 bases agree with TRBD1. With 4 bases clipped from V and 0 bases from J, the junction kept 4 bases outside the gene matches. Germline CDR1 LNHDA, CDR2 SQIVND (reference sequence). CDR3 size: 15 residues. CDR3 protein: CASSTSTGVNTEAFF. In nucleotides, the CDR3 is TGTGCCAGTAGTACTTCGACAGGGGTGAACACTGAAGCTTTCTTT.

In its sample, this clone was seen once. The genes are TRBV7-2 and TRBJ1-2, with a possible D match to TRBD1 (5 bases). V lost 5 bases to trimming and J lost 7 bases, with 14 bases between them. Germline lookup yields CDR1 SGHTA and CDR2 FQGNSA. The CDR3 totals 13 residues. The CDR3, as DNA: TGTGCCAGCAGCCCCGACAGTGAAGTTGGCTACACCTTC. As protein: CASSPDSEVGYTF.

The genes are TRBV7-3 and TRBJ2-3; D is undetermined. Per germline, CDR1 SGHTA and CDR2 FQGTGA. This CDR3 is built from 15 residues. V was pared by 5 bases and J by 2 bases, with 14 bases between. Here the CDR3 reads CASSRSGSYTDTQYF. The CDR3 coding sequence is TGTGCCAGCAGCCGATCCGGGTCCTACACAGATACGCAGTATTTT.

This sequence joins TRBV9 and TRBJ2-3, with D tentatively TRBD1 (5 bases). The CDR3 length is 14 residues. Germline CDR1 and CDR2: SGDLS and YYNGEE. V was trimmed by 1 base and J by 2 bases, leaving 8 bases between them. The CDR3 loop reads CASSVSGFTDTQYF. The CDR3 region has the DNA TGTGCCAGCAGCGTATCAGGGTTCACAGATACGCAGTATTTT.

This chain joins TRBV29-1 and TRBJ1-2; D is uncertain. This CDR3 region has 11 residues. Germline CDR1 is SQVTM and CDR2 is ANQGSEA. V lost 5 bases to trimming and J lost 0 bases, with 4 bases between them. The CDR3 DNA follows: TGCAGCGTTTCAGCTAACTATGGCTACACCTTC. Residues: CSVSANYGYTF.

The rearrangement joins TRBV5-1 to TRBJ2-7; 8 bases are shared with TRBD1. CDR3 length: 16 amino acids. V lost 0 bases, J lost 4 bases, and 9 bases stayed unmatched. Germline V gene data show CDR1 as SGHRS and CDR2 as YFSETQ. CDR3 sequence: CASSLGGTGTNYEQYF. The CDR3 DNA sequence: TGCGCCAGCAGCTTGGGGGGGACAGGTACAAATTACGAGCAGTACTTC.

V usage is TRBV4-3 and J usage is TRBJ2-5; a possible D gene is TRBD2 (6 bases). The CDR3 spans 13 residues. V lost 0 bases to trimming and J lost 5 bases, with 7 bases between them. Germline-derived CDR1 and CDR2 are LGHNA and YSLEER. In DNA form, the CDR3 reads TGCGCCAGCAGCCAAGATAGCGGCGAGACCCAGTACTTC. Amino acid sequence: CASSQDSGETQYF.

The chain links TRBV5-4 to TRBJ2-7; TRBD1 agrees at 7 bases. Germline V gene lookup returns CDR1 SGHNT and CDR2 YYREEE (reference sequence). The trim removed 2 bases at V and 5 bases at J, leaving 4 bases unmatched. This CDR3 contains 13 residues. CDR3 sequence reads: CASSLTGVDEQYV. The CDR3 DNA is TGTGCCAGCAGCTTAACAGGGGTAGACGAGCAGTACGTC.

The chain links TRBV21-1 to TRBJ2-3; the table gives TRBD2 as D, unverified against the DNA. TRBV21-1 is reported as a pseudogene. The CDR3 extends over 15 amino acids. CDR3 coding DNA: TGTGCCAGCAGCAAAGTGGGGGGGCGGACAGATACGCAGTATTTT. Translated: CASSKVGGRTDTQYF.

The chain recombines TRBV5-1 with TRBJ1-6; unclear D gene. Germline-derived CDR1 and CDR2 are SGHRS and YFSETQ. Trimming removed 3 bases at V and 7 bases at J, with 8 bases between. CDR3 length: 13 amino acids. Here the CDR3 reads CASSYPGNSPLHF. As DNA, the CDR3 is TGCGCCAGCAGCTACCCAGGAAATTCACCCCTCCACTTT.

The chain joins TRBV5-6 to TRBJ2-3; the D gene is possibly TRBD1 (6 bases). Germline V gene lookup returns CDR1 SGHDT and CDR2 YYEEEE. V was trimmed by 4 bases and J by 2 bases, leaving 20 bases between them. The CDR3 is made up of 17 amino acids. The CDR3 DNA is TGTGCCAGCAGCGCGGGCCCTGGGGGCGCCCTCACAGATACGCAGTATTTT. The encoded protein is CASSAGPGGALTDTQYF.

The gene calls are TRBV10-3 and TRBJ2-3; no clear D gene. The CDR3 loop spans 14 amino acids. The V end lost 3 bases, the J end lost 1 base, and 8 bases lay between the germline ends. The germline CDR1 and CDR2 sequences are ENHRY and SYGVKD. CDR3 in DNA: TGTGCCATCAGTGAAACGGGTCGCACAGATACGCAGTATTTT. It codes for CAISETGRTDTQYF.

This chain links TRBV18 with TRBJ2-1; D possibly corresponds to TRBD2 (6 bases). The CDR3 consists of 13 residues. CDR1 is KGHSH and CDR2 is LQKENI in the germline V gene. The V and J ends lost 2 bases and 8 bases respectively, with 10 bases between them. Here the CDR3 DNA reads TGTGCCAGCTCACCAGGGGGGTCCGATGAGCAGTTCTTC. Residues: CASSPGGSDEQFF.

The chain links TRBV30 to TRBJ1-2; no clear D. The V end was cut by 3 bases, the J end by 0 bases, with 2 bases between. CDR3 size: 11 residues. CDR1 and CDR2 (germline): GTSNPN, SVGIG (reference sequence). The CDR3 region has the DNA TGTGCCTGGAGCACTAACTATGGCTACACCTTC. Protein product: CAWSTNYGYTF.

V is TRBV7-9 and J is TRBJ2-1; D gene ambiguous. This CDR3 region has 15 residues. CDR1 and CDR2 from the germline V gene are SEHNR and FQNEAQ (reference sequence). The germline V and J ends were trimmed by 0 bases and 0 bases, with 6 bases remaining between them. DNA of the CDR3: TGTGCCAGCAGCTTAGCAGCGCTCTCCTACAATGAGCAGTTCTTC. The encoded protein is CASSLAALSYNEQFF.

The chain joins TRBV5-1 to TRBJ2-7; 10 bases fit TRBD2. V lost 0 bases to trimming and J lost 7 bases; unmatched junction nucleotides: 7. Per the germline V gene, CDR1 is SGHRS and CDR2 is YFSETQ. This CDR3 spans 15 amino acids. Written as DNA, the CDR3 is TGCGCCAGCAGCTTGGCCTCTAGCGGGGGCCGGGAGCAGTACTTC. Residues: CASSLASSGGREQYF.

J is TRBJ2-1 and V is TRBV2; D is possibly TRBD1 (6 bases). This CDR3 is 15 amino acids long. With 4 bases removed from V and 5 bases from J, the gap between germline ends came to 15 bases. CDR1 is SNHLY, CDR2 FYNNEI, per germline. The CDR3 DNA reads TGTGCCAGCAGTGTACAAGGGGACAAGCACAATGAGCAGTTCTTC. It is translated as CASSVQGDKHNEQFF.

This clone appeared a few times. This chain links TRBV4-2 with TRBJ2-2; 7 bases line up with TRBD2. The germline gives CDR1 LGHNA, CDR2 YNFKEQ. The CDR3 has 16 amino acids. V was pared by 0 bases and J by 6 bases, with 7 bases of the junction left unmatched. Written as DNA, the CDR3 is TGTGCCAGCAGCCAAGACGGACTAGGTGTTCCCGGGGAGCTGTTTTTT. As protein: CASSQDGLGVPGELFF.

The CDR3 spells CASSRRDSTYEQYF. As DNA, the CDR3 is TGTGCCAGCAGCCGCCGGGACAGCACCTACGAGCAGTACTTC. This chain uses TRBV7-2 with TRBJ2-7, with 7 bases that match TRBD1. Germline lookup yields CDR1 SGHTA and CDR2 FQGNSA. Losses at the gene ends were 5 bases for V and 2 bases for J; bases not matched to a gene: 6. This CDR3 spans 14 amino acids. Full variable domain (rest looked up from reference TRBV7-2 and TRBJ2-7): GAGVSQSPSNKVTEKGKDVELRCDPISGHTALYWYRQSLGQGLEFLIYFQGNSAPDKSGLPSDRFSAERTGGSVSTLTIQRTQQEDSAVYLCASSRRDSTYEQYFGPGTRLTVT.

The V and J genes are TRBV2 and TRBJ2-7; a possible D gene is TRBD2 (5 bases). This CDR3 has 14 residues. The germline V and J ends were trimmed by 5 bases and 2 bases, with 13 bases remaining between them. Germline V gene lookup returns CDR1 SNHLY and CDR2 FYNNEI. This chain's CDR3 is CASSNNLGAYEQYF. CDR3 sequence (DNA): TGTGCCAGCAGTAACAACCTCGGGGCCTACGAGCAGTACTTC.

The table lists this clone with a count of one. The chain employs TRBV19 and TRBJ2-1; 8 bases are a match to TRBD1. The ends lost 0 bases at V and 4 bases at J; junction bases unmatched: 5. The CDR3 consists of 16 residues. The germline CDR1 and CDR2 sequences are LNHDA and SQIVND (reference sequence). Here the CDR3 DNA reads TGTGCCAGTAGTATAGAACGACAGGGGATATACAATGAGCAGTTCTTC. The encoded protein is CASSIERQGIYNEQFF.

The chain uses TRBV19 and TRBJ1-4; 8 positions match TRBD1. CDR1 LNHDA and CDR2 SQIVND come from the germline V gene (reference sequence). The CDR3 sequence is 15 residues long. With 5 bases clipped from V and 6 bases from J, the junction kept 8 bases outside the gene matches. DNA of the CDR3: TGTGCCAGTAGTGGTGGACAGGGTGTGGATGAAAAACTGTTTTTT. Translation: CASSGGQGVDEKLFF.

V gene TRBV5-4 combines with J gene TRBJ2-7; D might be TRBD1 (6 bases). This CDR3 is built from 13 residues. V lost 4 bases, J lost 3 bases, and 11 bases lay in between. CDR1 is SGHNT, CDR2 YYREEE, per germline (reference sequence). The DNA of the CDR3 is TGTGCCAGCAGCCCGGGACACCTCTACGAGCAGTACTTC. Amino acids: CASSPGHLYEQYF. The whole variable domain, remainder taken from reference TRBV5-4 and TRBJ2-7, is ETGVTQSPTHLIKTRGQQVTLRCSSQSGHNTVSWYQQALGQGPQFIFQYYREEENGRGNFPPRFSGLQFPNYSSELNVNALELDDSALYLCASSPGHLYEQYFGPGTRLTVT.

The chain has TRBV28 and TRBJ2-7; 9 positions agree with TRBD1. The CDR3 extends over 15 amino acids. The trim removed 6 bases at V and 2 bases at J, leaving 8 bases unmatched. Germline-derived CDR1 and CDR2 are MDHEN and SYDVKM. Here the CDR3 DNA reads TGTGCCAGCAGCCCCTGGGACAGGGCGACCTACGAGCAGTACTTC. Protein sequence: CASSPWDRATYEQYF.